The T cell receptor beta chain described here comes from a study of shared clonotypes between healthy human individuals. The naive CD8 subset, CD45RO-negative cells positively selected for CCR7, excluded terminally differentiated effector memory CD45RA+ cells. Nashville, Tennessee was home to all donors, who were Caucasian adults. Generated by immunoSEQ multiplex PCR, the TCRdb table keeps only in-frame clones and is missing some. The sample holds approximately 1.9 million clones, just over 90% seen once. Only one count was recorded for this clone. V was clipped by 5 bases and J by 5 bases; unmatched bases: 9. Germline CDR1 SGHTA, CDR2 FQGNSA. This CDR3 spans 15 amino acids.

This rearrangement joins TRBV7-2 to TRBJ2-3, with 8 bases lining up with TRBD2. The TCR sequence derives from a man younger than 30 in good health. Some clones in this sample may be carry-over from other donors' samples. The material sequenced was naive CD8+ T cells from PBMCs. Here the CDR3 reads CASSPGLGKLDTQYF. In DNA form, the CDR3 reads TGTGCCAGCAGCCCGGGACTAGGGAAGCTAGATACGCAGTATTTT.